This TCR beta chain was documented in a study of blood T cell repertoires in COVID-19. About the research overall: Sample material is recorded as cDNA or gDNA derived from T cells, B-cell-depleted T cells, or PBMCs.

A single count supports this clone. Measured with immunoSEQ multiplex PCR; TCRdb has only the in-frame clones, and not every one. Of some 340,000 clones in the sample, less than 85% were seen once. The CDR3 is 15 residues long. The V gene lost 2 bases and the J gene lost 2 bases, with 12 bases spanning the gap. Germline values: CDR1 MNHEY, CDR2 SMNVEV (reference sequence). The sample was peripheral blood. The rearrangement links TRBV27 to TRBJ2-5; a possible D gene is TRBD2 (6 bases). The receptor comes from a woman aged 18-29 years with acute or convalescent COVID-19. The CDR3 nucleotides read TGTGCCAGCAGTTTACTCCCGGGACTTCAAGAGACCCAGTACTTC. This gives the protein CASSLLPGLQETQYF.